This T cell receptor (beta chain) was sequenced in a study of CD8 T cells in ankylosing spondylitis. Comment on this clonotype: What it recognizes is unknown.

V lost 2 bases to trimming and J lost 2 bases, with 15 bases between them. This CDR3 has 16 amino acids. CDR1 SGHRS and CDR2 YFSETQ come from the germline V gene. TCRdb itself ran the 5' RACE reads through MiXCR, one entry per CDR3 protein. The sample holds 84,000 or so distinct CDR3 sequences, roughly 27% seen once. Study findings and constraints: Matched synovial fluid from ankylosing spondylitis patients was reported to be enriched for disease-linked clones. Researchers report that disease-linked clones proved CD8+ and relatively rare in peripheral blood. Characteristic of ankylosing spondylitis blood, it appeared, was a TCR beta motif comprising 7 to 9 highly homologous variants.

This chain uses TRBV5-1 with TRBJ2-3; D is unclear. The TCR originated in a male donor with ankylosing spondylitis or in good health (not recorded which). The sequenced sample was blood, either unsorted or a sorted T cell fraction (not recorded which). The CDR3 sequence: CASSFSHDPSTDTQYF. As DNA, the CDR3 is TGCGCCAGCAGCTTCTCCCACGACCCTTCCACAGATACGCAGTATTTT.